These 24 T cell receptor beta chains share one sample of origin, sequenced in a study of blood T cell repertoires in COVID-19 (dated by TCRdb to the early 2020s). Library generation was performed with the immunoSEQ multiplex PCR assay. TCRdb limited this immuneACCESS table to in-frame rearrangements with V and J called. A share of clones is missing; checked studies link under half to unresolved V genes, and the rest is unexplained. The sample has about 430,000 clones on record, 70% to 90% of them singletons. The top ten constitute over 0.9% of the sample. Sequences were obtained from PBMCs or T cells enriched from blood (not recorded which). Receptor source: a woman aged 25 to 39 with acute COVID-19.

The V and J genes are TRBV21-1 and TRBJ1-5; whether TRBD1, the table's D call, matches the DNA was not checked. TRBV21-1 is marked as a pseudogene. CDR3 length: 16 residues. This chain's CDR3 is CASSKRPDRRNQPQHF. CDR3 bases: TGTGCCAGCAGCAAAAGGCCGGACAGGCGAAATCAGCCCCAGCATTTT.

The J gene is TRBJ1-6, the V gene TRBV6-1; 10 nucleotides agree with TRBD1. V shed 4 bases, J shed 9 bases, and the junction held 9 bases outside the gene matches. The CDR3 length is 16 residues. Germline-derived CDR1 and CDR2 are MNHNS and SASEGT. The CDR3 sequence: CASSVLLGTGVSPLHF. CDR3 nucleotide sequence: TGTGCCAGCAGTGTTCTCTTAGGGACAGGGGTTTCACCCCTCCACTTT.

Concerning this clone: Other DNA sequences in this specimen translate into the identical CDR3. The chain joins TRBV5-6 to TRBJ2-7; TRBD1 matches 9 bases. The CDR3 totals 14 residues. CDR1 is SGHDT, CDR2 YYEEEE, per germline. The ends lost 0 bases at V and 3 bases at J; junction bases unmatched: 1. Here the CDR3 reads CASSLGTGVYEQYF. The DNA of the CDR3 is TGTGCCAGCAGCTTGGGGACAGGGGTCTACGAGCAGTACTTC.

The gene calls are TRBV12-5 and TRBJ1-2; tentative D call: TRBD1 (5 bases). V was cut by 6 bases and J by 2 bases, with 10 bases left in between. The CDR3 totals 13 residues. Germline V gives CDR1 LGHNT, CDR2 FRNRAP. This chain's CDR3 is CASGAGGNYGYTF. CDR3 DNA sequence: TGTGCTAGTGGGGCCGGGGGGAACTATGGCTACACCTTC.

The chain has TRBV30 and TRBJ2-1; 11 positions match TRBD2. V dropped 2 bases and J dropped 10; count of bases not matched to a gene: 13. The CDR3 covers 16 residues. The V gene's germline CDR1 is GTSNPN and CDR2 SVGIG (reference sequence). The CDR3 DNA follows: TGTGCCTGGAGTAAACCGGGACTAGCGGCCCTAGGGGAGCAGTTCTTC. This sequence encodes CAWSKPGLAALGEQFF.

This sequence joins TRBV18 and TRBJ2-7, with 9 positions matching TRBD1. CDR3 size: 16 residues. Looked up from germline, CDR1 is KGHSH and CDR2 is LQKENI. Losses at the gene ends were 0 bases for V and 2 bases for J; bases not matched to a gene: 5. The CDR3: CASSPPPGTGPYEQYF. The CDR3 coding sequence is TGTGCCAGCTCACCACCTCCAGGGACAGGGCCCTACGAGCAGTACTTC.

There are many counts of this clone. This chain links TRBV7-2 with TRBJ2-2, with 9 positions matching TRBD2. CDR1 SGHTA and CDR2 FQGNSA come from the germline V gene. This CDR3 spans 16 amino acids. V was pared by 1 base and J by 8 bases, with 8 bases of the junction left unmatched. The CDR3 here is CASSLEAGGPVGELFF. Here the CDR3 DNA reads TGTGCCAGCAGCTTAGAAGCGGGGGGACCCGTGGGGGAGCTGTTTTTT.

The genes are TRBV5-5 and TRBJ2-1; TRBD2 matches 11 bases. CDR1 and CDR2 (germline): SGHKS, YYEKEE (reference sequence). This CDR3 is 19 amino acids long. The V segment lost 2 bases and the J segment 0 bases; nucleotides outside the gene matches: 10. The CDR3 loop reads CASSFRLAGGSSSYNEQFF. The CDR3 DNA sequence: TGTGCCAGCAGCTTTCGGCTAGCGGGGGGCTCAAGCTCCTACAATGAGCAGTTCTTC.

This chain connects TRBV5-5 to TRBJ1-1, with unresolved D. This CDR3 comprises 16 residues. Trimming shortened V by 0 bases and J by 3 bases, and 15 bases separated the two germline ends. CDR1 is SGHKS and CDR2 is YYEKEE in the germline V gene (reference sequence). The CDR3 region has the DNA TGTGCCAGCAGCTTGGATGGGAGCGTACGATACACTGAAGCTTTCTTT. It yields the protein CASSLDGSVRYTEAFF. Full variable domain (outside the CDR3, taken from reference TRBV5-5 and TRBJ1-1): DAGVTQSPTHLIKTRGQQVTLRCSPISGHKSVSWYQQVLGQGPQFIFQYYEKEERGRGNFPDRFSARQFPNYSSELNVNALLLGDSALYLCASSLDGSVRYTEAFFGQGTRLTVV.

J is TRBJ2-3 and V is TRBV4-1; TRBD2 matches at 8 bases. The germline gives CDR1 MGHRA, CDR2 YSYEKL. This CDR3 is built from 17 residues. The V and J ends lost 4 bases and 2 bases, in that order; junction bases with no gene match: 11. CDR3 in DNA: TGCGCCAGCAGCCCTGGGACTAGTAGTGGTAACACAGATACGCAGTATTTT. This gives the protein CASSPGTSSGNTDTQYF.

With respect to this clone: The junction shows a germline mismatch at one end, possibly a read error. The chain joins TRBV3-1 (or the pseudogene TRBV3-2) to TRBJ1-2; the D is unclear. This CDR3 is 15 amino acids long. Germline CDR1 is LGHDT and CDR2 is YNNKEL (reference sequence). This CDR3 is CASSHAGLQDYSYTF. The CDR3 DNA reads as TGTGCCAGCAGCCATGCCGGGCTCCAGGACTATAGCTACACCTTC.

CDR3 sequence (DNA): TGTGCCAGCAGCTTAGGTACCTTACACAGTGAAGCTTTCTTT. It yields the protein CASSLGTLHSEAFF. The chain joins TRBV13 to TRBJ1-1; D is undetermined. Trimming stripped 0 bases from V and 7 bases from J, with 12 bases between. This CDR3 comprises 14 residues. Germline V lookup: CDR1 PRHDT, CDR2 FYEKMQ (reference sequence).

The rearrangement joins TRBV7-9 to TRBJ2-1, with D possibly TRBD2 on 6 matching bases. V was clipped by 2 bases and J by 9 bases, with 14 bases between them. From germline, CDR1 is SEHNR and CDR2 FQNEAQ (reference sequence). The CDR3 consists of 14 residues. Here the CDR3 DNA reads TGTGCCAGCAGCTTAATGGGGACTCTAGGTGAGCAGTTCTTC. Translating gives CASSLMGTLGEQFF.

The genes are TRBV5-1 and TRBJ2-1; TRBD1 aligns across 9 bases. Germline trimming cut 0 bases from V and 7 bases from J; bases unmatched to any gene: 5. This CDR3 is built from 15 residues. Looked up from germline, CDR1 is SGHRS and CDR2 is YFSETQ. The CDR3 sequence is CASSLEDRGRNEQFF. CDR3 in DNA: TGCGCCAGCAGCTTGGAGGACAGGGGTCGGAATGAGCAGTTCTTC.

This clone was seen only once. V and J are TRBV4-1 and TRBJ2-5; weak D call: TRBD2 (6 bases). There are 14 residues in the CDR3. CDR1 and CDR2 from the germline V gene are MGHRA and YSYEKL. The V gene lost 4 bases and the J gene lost 0 bases, with 9 bases spanning the gap. As DNA, the CDR3 is TGCGCCAGCAGCCGTGGCGGGGACCAAGAGACCCAGTACTTC. As protein: CASSRGGDQETQYF.

The chain couples TRBV30 to TRBJ2-2; no clear D gene. The CDR3 is made up of 13 amino acids. Germline CDR1 is GTSNPN and CDR2 is SVGIG (reference sequence). V was clipped by 0 bases and J by 4 bases, with 6 bases between them. Here the CDR3 reads CAWSVGATGELFF. CDR3 in DNA: TGTGCCTGGAGTGTAGGAGCCACCGGGGAGCTGTTTTTT.

The chain is built from TRBV23-1 and TRBJ1-5; D possibly corresponds to TRBD1 (6 bases). TRBV23-1 is flagged as an ORF with uncertain function. The CDR3 contains 12 residues. The V and J ends lost 10 bases and 7 bases respectively, with 14 bases between them. The CDR3 is CANTQGSQPQHF. The CDR3 coding sequence is TGCGCCAACACACAGGGAAGCCAGCCCCAGCATTTT.

V usage is TRBV5-1 and J usage is TRBJ2-2, with a weak D call TRBD2 (6 bases). Germline V gene lookup returns CDR1 SGHRS and CDR2 YFSETQ. The CDR3 loop spans 15 amino acids. The V end was cut by 2 bases, the J end by 3 bases, with 11 bases between. CDR3 protein: CASSFRSGDTGELFF. The CDR3 DNA reads TGCGCCAGCAGCTTCCGGTCGGGGGACACCGGGGAGCTGTTTTTT. The complete variable domain, with remaining parts taken from reference TRBV5-1 and TRBJ2-2, reads KAGVTQTPRYLIKTRGQQVTLSCSPISGHRSVSWYQQTPGQGLQFLFEYFSETQRNKGNFPGRFSGRQFSNSRSEMNVSTLELGDSALYLCASSFRSGDTGELFFGEGSRLTVL.

V and J are TRBV3-1 (or the pseudogene TRBV3-2) and TRBJ1-6; TRBD1 aligns across 10 bases. The CDR3 spans 18 residues. Germline V gene data show CDR1 as LGHDT and CDR2 as YNNKEL (reference sequence). V lost 1 base, J lost 7 bases, and 10 bases stayed unmatched. In nucleotides, the CDR3 is TGTGCCAGCAGCCAAGGCGTCCCGGGACAGGGGTCCAATTCACCCCTCCACTTT. Its protein is CASSQGVPGQGSNSPLHF.

This clone was seen just once. This chain joins TRBV2 and TRBJ1-3; possible D gene TRBD1, 6 bases. Germline CDR1 and CDR2: SNHLY and FYNNEI. This CDR3 spans 14 amino acids. V lost 6 bases to trimming and J lost 0 bases, with 9 bases between them. Here the CDR3 DNA reads TGTGCCAGCAGACGGACAGACTCTGGAAACACCATATATTTT. Its translation: CASRRTDSGNTIYF.

On this clone itself: Additional DNA sequences in this sample encode the identical CDR3. V usage is TRBV3-1 (or the pseudogene TRBV3-2) and J usage is TRBJ2-3; 15 bases map to TRBD2. The J segment lost 4 bases and the V segment lost 4 bases, leaving 3 bases of the junction unmatched. This CDR3 spans 16 amino acids. Germline V CDR1 and CDR2: LGHDT, YNNKEL (reference sequence). CDR3 region: CASSPGLAGGADTQYF. CDR3 nucleotide sequence: TGTGCCAGCAGCCCCGGACTAGCGGGGGGGGCAGATACGCAGTATTTT.

This sequence joins TRBV27 and TRBJ1-1; unclear D gene. V lost 2 bases to trimming and J lost 6 bases, with 16 bases between them. The CDR3 is 15 residues long. The germline V gene has CDR1 MNHEY and CDR2 SMNVEV (reference sequence). The CDR3 sequence: CASSLLGGSRAEAFF. The CDR3, as DNA: TGTGCCAGCAGTTTACTGGGAGGGAGTCGGGCTGAAGCTTTCTTT.

The rearrangement links TRBV27 to TRBJ2-1; maybe TRBD1 (6 bases). Germline loops: CDR1 MNHEY, CDR2 SMNVEV (reference sequence). The V gene lost 8 bases and the J gene lost 3 bases, with 14 bases spanning the gap. CDR3 length: 14 amino acids. CDR3 residues: CASCLGGLYNEQFF. The CDR3 region has the DNA TGTGCCAGCTGCCTTGGGGGCCTCTACAATGAGCAGTTCTTC.

V usage is TRBV2 and J usage is TRBJ2-3, with 7 bases aligning to TRBD1. The V segment lost 6 bases and the J segment 0 bases; nucleotides outside the gene matches: 3. The CDR3 has 14 residues. Germline CDR1 is SNHLY and CDR2 is FYNNEI. The CDR3 loop reads CASSDRASTDTQYF. The CDR3, as DNA: TGTGCCAGCAGCGACAGGGCTAGCACAGATACGCAGTATTTT.